This T cell receptor beta chain emerged from a study of T cells after yellow fever vaccination. At the level of the study: SMART-Seq v4 Ultra Low Input served to prepare low-cell-number fractions. Whole-study results and caveats: Abundant contaminating clonotypes from the bulk population could appear in FACS-sorted repertoires. Subsequent to the booster, the majority of primary-vaccination clones reappeared (under 98% CD4, around 90% CD8).

TCRdb re-derived calls from the 5' RACE reads in MiXCR, one entry per CDR3 protein. This table holds a few hundred thousand distinct CDR3 sequences, about a sixth found once. This CDR3 comprises 11 residues. The V end lost 9 bases, the J end lost 6 bases, and 11 bases lay between the germline ends. Germline loops: CDR1 MNHEY, CDR2 SVGAGI. A few counts support this clonotype. Its antigen is unidentified. The origin of this receptor is a man between 18 and 29 years old who received the YFV17D yellow fever vaccine. The source material was PBMCs, sampled about 5 days after the first yellow fever vaccination. The gene calls are TRBV6-5 and TRBJ2-5, with D possibly TRBD1 on 6 matching bases. The CDR3 loop is CASMRGKTQYF. The CDR3 bases are TGTGCCAGTATGAGGGGGAAGACCCAGTACTTC.